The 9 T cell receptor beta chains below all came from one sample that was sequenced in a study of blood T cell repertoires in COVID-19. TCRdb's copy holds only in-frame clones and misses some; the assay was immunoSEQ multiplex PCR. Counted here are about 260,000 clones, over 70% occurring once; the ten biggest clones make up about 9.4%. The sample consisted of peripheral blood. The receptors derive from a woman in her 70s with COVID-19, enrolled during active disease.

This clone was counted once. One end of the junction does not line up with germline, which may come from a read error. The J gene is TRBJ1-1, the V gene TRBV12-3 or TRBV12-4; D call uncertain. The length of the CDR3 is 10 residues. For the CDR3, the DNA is TGTGCCAGCAGTAGATCTGAGGCTTTCTTT. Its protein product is CASSRSEAFF.

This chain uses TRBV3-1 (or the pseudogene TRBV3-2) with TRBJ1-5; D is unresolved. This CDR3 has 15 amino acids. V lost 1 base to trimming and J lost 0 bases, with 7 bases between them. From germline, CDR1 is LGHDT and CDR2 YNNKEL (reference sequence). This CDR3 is CASSQGHNSNQPQHF. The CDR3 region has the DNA TGTGCCAGCAGCCAAGGACATAATAGCAATCAGCCCCAGCATTTT.

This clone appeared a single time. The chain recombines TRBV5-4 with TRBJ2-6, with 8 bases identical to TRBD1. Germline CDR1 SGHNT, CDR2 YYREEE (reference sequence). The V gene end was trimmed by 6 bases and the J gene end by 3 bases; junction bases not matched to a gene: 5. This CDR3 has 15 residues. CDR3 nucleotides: TGTGCCAGCAATCAGGGGGCTAATGGGGCCAACGTCCTGACTTTC. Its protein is CASNQGANGANVLTF.

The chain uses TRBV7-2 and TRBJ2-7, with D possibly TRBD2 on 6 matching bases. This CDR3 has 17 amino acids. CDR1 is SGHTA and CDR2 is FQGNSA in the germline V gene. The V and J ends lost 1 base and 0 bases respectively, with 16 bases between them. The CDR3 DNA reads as TGTGCCAGCAGCTTAGTGCCCTCGCGGGAACGCTCCTACGAGCAGTACTTC. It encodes CASSLVPSRERSYEQYF. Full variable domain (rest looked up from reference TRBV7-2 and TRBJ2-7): GAGVSQSPSNKVTEKGKDVELRCDPISGHTALYWYRQSLGQGLEFLIYFQGNSAPDKSGLPSDRFSAERTGGSVSTLTIQRTQQEDSAVYLCASSLVPSRERSYEQYFGPGTRLTVT.

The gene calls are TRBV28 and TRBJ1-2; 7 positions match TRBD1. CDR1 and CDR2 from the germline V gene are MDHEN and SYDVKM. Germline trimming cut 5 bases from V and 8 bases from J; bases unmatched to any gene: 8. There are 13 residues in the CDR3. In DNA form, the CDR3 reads TGTGCCAGCAGTCGCGGACAGGAGTCGGGCTACACCTTC. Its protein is CASSRGQESGYTF.

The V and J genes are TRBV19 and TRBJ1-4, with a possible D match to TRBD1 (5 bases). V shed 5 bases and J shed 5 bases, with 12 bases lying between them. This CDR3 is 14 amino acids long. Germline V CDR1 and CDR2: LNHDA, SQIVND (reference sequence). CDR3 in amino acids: CASSLRQRNEKLFF. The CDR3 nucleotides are TGTGCCAGTAGTCTACGACAGAGAAATGAAAAACTGTTTTTT.

The CDR3 protein is CASRIGGGEKLFF. The CDR3 DNA follows: TGTGCCAGCAGAATAGGGGGTGGTGAAAAACTGTTTTTT. The J gene is TRBJ1-4, the V gene TRBV25-1; perhaps TRBD1 as D (6 bases). Germline V gives CDR1 MGHDK, CDR2 SYGVNS. Trimming left V 6 bases short and J 7 bases short, with 12 bases between. The CDR3 spans 13 residues. Full variable domain (remainder filled in from reference TRBV25-1 and TRBJ1-4): EADIYQTPRYLVIGTGKKITLECSQTMGHDKMYWYQQDPGMELHLIHYSYGVNSTEKGDLSSESTVSRIRTEHFPLTLESARPSHTSQYLCASRIGGGEKLFFGSGTQLSVL.

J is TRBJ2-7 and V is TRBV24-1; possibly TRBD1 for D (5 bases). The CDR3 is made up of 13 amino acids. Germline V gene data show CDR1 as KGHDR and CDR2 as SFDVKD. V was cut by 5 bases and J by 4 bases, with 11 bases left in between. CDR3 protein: CATSAWGGYEQYF. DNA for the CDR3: TGTGCCACCAGTGCCTGGGGCGGATACGAGCAGTACTTC.

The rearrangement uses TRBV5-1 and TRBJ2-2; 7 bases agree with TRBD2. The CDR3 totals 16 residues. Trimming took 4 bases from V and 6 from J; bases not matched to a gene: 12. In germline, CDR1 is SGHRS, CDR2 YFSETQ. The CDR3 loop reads CASSASGTWGAGELFF. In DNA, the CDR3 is TGCGCCAGCAGCGCAAGCGGGACCTGGGGTGCCGGGGAGCTGTTTTTT.